The 2 T cell receptor beta chains presented below share a single source sample, sequenced in a study of identical twins (dated by TCRdb to 2016 to 2017). The library was built by means of 5' RACE. Sequencing used an Illumina HiSeq 2000. The public reads were quality trimmed at Q25 with fastp and then assembled into clones with MiXCR by TCRdb, keeping productive beta chains. Under each unique CDR3 protein, matching rows form one entry showing the most common genes and DNA. Present in this sample are more than 400,000 distinct CDR3 sequences, over 12% of which were seen just once. 0.44% of the sample goes to the ten largest clones. Another study also made use of these data, one on yellow fever vaccine responses in identical twins.

Material for sequencing was CD4+ T cells sorted from blood. The receptors shown here come from a woman between 18 and 29 years old in good health.

This clonotype was counted only a few times. The chain has TRBV9 and TRBJ2-1, with D possibly matching TRBD1 (5 bases). This CDR3 has 16 residues. Germline CDR1 SGDLS, CDR2 YYNGEE. Trimming stripped 0 bases from V and 2 bases from J, with 12 bases between. The DNA for the CDR3 is TGTGCCAGCAGCGTAGCTCCAGGGCTGACCTACAATGAGCAGTTCTTC. It codes for CASSVAPGLTYNEQFF.

CDR3 in DNA: TGTGCCAGCAGCTTAGGGACAGTTTCTAATGAAAAACTGTTTTTT. Its protein is CASSLGTVSNEKLFF. The chain recombines TRBV11-2 with TRBJ1-4, with D possibly matching TRBD1 (6 bases). V was trimmed by 1 base and J by 3 bases, leaving 9 bases between them. The CDR3 length is 15 residues. CDR1 SGHAT and CDR2 FQNNGV come from the germline V gene.